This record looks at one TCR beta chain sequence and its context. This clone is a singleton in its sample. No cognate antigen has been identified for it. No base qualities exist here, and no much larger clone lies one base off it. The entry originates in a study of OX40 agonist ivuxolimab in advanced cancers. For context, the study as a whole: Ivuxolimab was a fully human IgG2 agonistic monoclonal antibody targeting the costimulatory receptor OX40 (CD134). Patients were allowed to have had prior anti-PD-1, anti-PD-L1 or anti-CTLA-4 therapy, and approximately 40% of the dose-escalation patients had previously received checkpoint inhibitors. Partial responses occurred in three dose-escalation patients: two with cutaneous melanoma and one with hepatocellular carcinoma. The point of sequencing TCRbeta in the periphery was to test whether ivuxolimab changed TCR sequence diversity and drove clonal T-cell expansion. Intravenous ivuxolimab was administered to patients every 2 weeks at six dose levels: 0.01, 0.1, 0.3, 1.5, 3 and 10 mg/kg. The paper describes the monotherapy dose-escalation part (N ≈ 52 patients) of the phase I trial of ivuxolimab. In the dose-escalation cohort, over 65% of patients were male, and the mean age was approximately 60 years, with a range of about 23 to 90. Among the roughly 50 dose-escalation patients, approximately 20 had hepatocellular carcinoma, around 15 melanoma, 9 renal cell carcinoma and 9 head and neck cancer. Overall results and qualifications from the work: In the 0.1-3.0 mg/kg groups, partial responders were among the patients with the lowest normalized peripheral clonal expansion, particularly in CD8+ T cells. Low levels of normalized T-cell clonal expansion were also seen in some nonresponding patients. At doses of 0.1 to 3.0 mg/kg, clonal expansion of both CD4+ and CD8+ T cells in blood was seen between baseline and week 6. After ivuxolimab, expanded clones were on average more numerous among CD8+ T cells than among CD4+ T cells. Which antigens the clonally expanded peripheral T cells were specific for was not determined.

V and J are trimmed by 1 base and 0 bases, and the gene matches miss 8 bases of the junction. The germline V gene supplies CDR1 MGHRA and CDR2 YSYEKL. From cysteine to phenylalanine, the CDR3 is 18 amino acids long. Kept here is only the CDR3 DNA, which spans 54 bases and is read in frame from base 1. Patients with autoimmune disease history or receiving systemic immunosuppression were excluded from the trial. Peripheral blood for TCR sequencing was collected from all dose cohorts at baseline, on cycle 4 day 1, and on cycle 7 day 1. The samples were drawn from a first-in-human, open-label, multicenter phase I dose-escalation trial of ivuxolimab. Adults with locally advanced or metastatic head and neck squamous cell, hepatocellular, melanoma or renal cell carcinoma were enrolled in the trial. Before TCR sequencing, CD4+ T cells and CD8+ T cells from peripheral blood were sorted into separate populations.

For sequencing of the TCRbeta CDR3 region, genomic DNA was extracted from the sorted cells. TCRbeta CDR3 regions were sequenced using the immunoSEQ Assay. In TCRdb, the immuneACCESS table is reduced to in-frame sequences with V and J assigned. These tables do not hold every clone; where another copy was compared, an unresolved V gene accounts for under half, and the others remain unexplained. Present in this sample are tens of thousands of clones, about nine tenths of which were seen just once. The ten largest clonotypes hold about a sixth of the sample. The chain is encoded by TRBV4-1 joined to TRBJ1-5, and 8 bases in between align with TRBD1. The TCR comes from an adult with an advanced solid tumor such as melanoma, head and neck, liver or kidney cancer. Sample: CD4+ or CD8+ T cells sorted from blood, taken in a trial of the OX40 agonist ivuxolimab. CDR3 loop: CASSQGGHRGYSNQPQHF. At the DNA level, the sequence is TGCGCCAGCAGCCAAGGAGGTCACAGGGGGTATAGCAATCAGCCCCAGCATTTT.